A single sample gave rise to the 15 T cell receptor beta chains below, sequenced in a study of blood T cells in healthy people across ages. The second PCR ran roughly 6 to 12 cycles with a sample-barcoded 5' primer and J-beta primers. TCRdb re-analysed the 5' RACE reads in MiXCR, keeping a single row per CDR3 protein. Counted here are fewer than 1,000,000 distinct CDR3 sequences, under 45% occurring once; the ten biggest clones make up nearly 20%. The source material was blood. These receptor sequences come from a man aged 55 to 70 in good health.

The chain couples TRBV3-1 to TRBJ2-3; weak D call: TRBD1 (5 bases). Per the germline V gene, CDR1 is LGHDT and CDR2 is YNNKEL (reference sequence). With 8 bases removed from V and 3 bases from J, the gap between germline ends came to 12 bases. This CDR3 contains 13 residues. The CDR3 protein is CASREGATDTQYF. DNA of the CDR3: TGTGCCAGCCGTGAAGGGGCGACAGATACGCAGTATTTT.

This clonotype has only a few counts. This chain connects TRBV9 to TRBJ1-6; D possibly corresponds to TRBD1 (5 bases). Trimming left V 6 bases short and J 10 bases short, with 17 bases between. The CDR3 covers 14 residues. Looked up from germline, CDR1 is SGDLS and CDR2 is YYNGEE. The CDR3 loop is CASTTGTPWSPLHF. Here the CDR3 DNA reads TGTGCCAGCACCACGGGGACCCCCTGGTCACCCCTCCACTTT.

To note about this clonotype: A much larger clonotype is one base distant, so this may be a read error. V gene TRBV6-2 or TRBV6-3 combines with J gene TRBJ2-7; TRBD2 agrees at 11 bases. This CDR3 comprises 15 residues. The V gene end was trimmed by 0 bases and the J gene end by 7 bases; junction bases not matched to a gene: 5. Germline-derived CDR1 and CDR2 are MNHEY and SVGEGT. As DNA, the CDR3 is TGTGCCAGCAGTTACTCTAGCGGGGGGGCCAATGAGCAGTACTTC. Protein sequence: CASSYSSGGANEQYF.

The CDR3 reads CSALSSSDTQYF. The CDR3 DNA is TGCAGTGCTCTTTCAAGCTCAGATACGCAGTATTTT. This chain joins TRBV20-1 and TRBJ2-3; D not certain. The V end lost 5 bases, the J end lost 4 bases, and 10 bases lay between the germline ends. Per germline, CDR1 DFQATT and CDR2 SNEGSKA (reference sequence). CDR3 size: 12 residues.

The J gene is TRBJ1-2, the V gene TRBV11-2; no clear D gene. Trimming left V 5 bases short and J 2 bases short, with 15 bases between. The germline gives CDR1 SGHAT, CDR2 FQNNGV. The CDR3 spans 15 residues. CDR3 loop: CASSPARGLNYGYTF. The CDR3, as DNA: TGTGCCAGCAGCCCCGCTCGAGGGCTGAACTATGGCTACACCTTC. Looking up the rest from reference TRBV11-2 and TRBJ1-2 gives the full variable domain: EAGVAQSPRYKIIEKRQSVAFWCNPISGHATLYWYQQILGQGPKLLIQFQNNGVVDDSQLPKDRFSAERLKGVDSTLKIQPAKLEDSAVYLCASSPARGLNYGYTFGSGTRLTVV.

The chain couples TRBV9 to TRBJ2-2; D may match TRBD1 or TRBD2 (7 bases each). The CDR3 extends over 15 amino acids. Trimming removed 3 bases from V and 5 bases from J, with 14 bases in between. Germline CDR1 reads SGDLS; CDR2 reads YYNGEE. The CDR3: CASSATSRGTGELFF. In DNA, the CDR3 is TGTGCCAGCAGCGCGACTAGCAGGGGGACCGGGGAGCTGTTTTTT.

The V and J genes are TRBV6-6 and TRBJ1-1; 9 nucleotides line up with TRBD1. Germline-derived CDR1 and CDR2 are MNHNY and SVGAGI (reference sequence). The CDR3 is 12 residues long. The V gene end was trimmed by 10 bases and the J gene end by 3 bases; junction bases not matched to a gene: 3. This CDR3 is CATRTGDTEAFF. CDR3 nucleotide sequence: TGTGCCACCCGGACAGGGGACACTGAAGCTTTCTTT.

This clonotype was detected only once. J is TRBJ2-1 and V is TRBV7-9; 9 bases fit TRBD2. The CDR3 sequence is 16 residues long. V lost 1 base, J lost 8 bases, and 9 bases stayed unmatched. Germline V CDR1 and CDR2: SEHNR, FQNEAQ (reference sequence). This CDR3 is CASSLGAAGGRDEQFF. The CDR3, as DNA: TGTGCCAGCAGCTTAGGGGCAGCGGGGGGTCGGGATGAGCAGTTCTTC.

The chain employs TRBV30 and TRBJ2-1; 7 positions match TRBD1. The better agreement between TRBJ2-7 and the DNA end casts doubt on the J call. This CDR3 has 13 amino acids. The V gene's germline CDR1 is GTSNPN and CDR2 SVGIG (reference sequence). The CDR3 DNA reads as TGTGCCTGGAGCCGGGGACAGTCCTACGAGCAGTACTTC. The encoded protein is CAWSRGQSYEQYF.

In this sample, this clonotype turned up a few times. For the CDR3, the DNA is TGTGCCACCAGTGATTCGTCCGCCAGGACAGTCAATGAGCAGTTCTTC. This gives the protein CATSDSSARTVNEQFF. The chain joins TRBV24-1 to TRBJ2-1; weak D call: TRBD1 (6 bases). V shed 2 bases and J shed 6 bases, with 16 bases lying between them. Germline CDR1 reads KGHDR; CDR2 reads SFDVKD. The length of the CDR3 is 16 residues.

This rearrangement joins TRBV9 to TRBJ1-3; TRBD1 matches 11 bases. Germline V gene data show CDR1 as SGDLS and CDR2 as YYNGEE. The V segment lost 3 bases and the J segment 3 bases; nucleotides outside the gene matches: 11. The CDR3 extends over 18 amino acids. The DNA of the CDR3 is TGTGCCAGCAGCGCCGCCGGGACAGGGGGTATAGGTGGAAACACCATATATTTT. Protein product: CASSAAGTGGIGGNTIYF.

The V gene is TRBV28, the J gene TRBJ1-1; D is ambiguous. The CDR3 loop spans 13 amino acids. Germline CDR1 and CDR2: MDHEN and SYDVKM. V was shortened by 6 bases and J by 5 bases, with 13 bases between the two germline ends. In DNA form, the CDR3 reads TGTGCCAGCAGCGGACGGGCCGGAACTGAAGCTTTCTTT. This encodes CASSGRAGTEAFF.

This chain links TRBV30 with TRBJ2-3, with 8 bases lining up with TRBD2. This CDR3 is built from 13 residues. Germline loops: CDR1 GTSNPN, CDR2 SVGIG (reference sequence). As DNA, the CDR3 is TGTGCGGGAGCGGGGGAGCGCACAGATACGCAGTATTTT. This codes for CAGAGERTDTQYF.

The genes are TRBV7-9 and TRBJ2-5, with 7 bases fitting TRBD1. The CDR3 loop spans 14 amino acids. J was trimmed by 1 base and V by 5 bases; bases with no gene match: 4. Looked up from germline, CDR1 is SEHNR and CDR2 is FQNEAQ (reference sequence). Here the CDR3 reads CASSIGDSQETQYF. CDR3 nucleotides: TGTGCCAGCAGCATAGGGGACAGCCAAGAGACCCAGTACTTC.

The chain links TRBV7-2 to TRBJ2-1; D is unclear. The CDR3 extends over 13 amino acids. Trimming stripped 3 bases from V and 6 bases from J, with 9 bases between. Germline V gives CDR1 SGHTA, CDR2 FQGNSA. DNA for the CDR3: TGTGCCAGCAGCTTGGGCCCAGGCAATGAGCAGTTCTTC. Translated, it gives CASSLGPGNEQFF.